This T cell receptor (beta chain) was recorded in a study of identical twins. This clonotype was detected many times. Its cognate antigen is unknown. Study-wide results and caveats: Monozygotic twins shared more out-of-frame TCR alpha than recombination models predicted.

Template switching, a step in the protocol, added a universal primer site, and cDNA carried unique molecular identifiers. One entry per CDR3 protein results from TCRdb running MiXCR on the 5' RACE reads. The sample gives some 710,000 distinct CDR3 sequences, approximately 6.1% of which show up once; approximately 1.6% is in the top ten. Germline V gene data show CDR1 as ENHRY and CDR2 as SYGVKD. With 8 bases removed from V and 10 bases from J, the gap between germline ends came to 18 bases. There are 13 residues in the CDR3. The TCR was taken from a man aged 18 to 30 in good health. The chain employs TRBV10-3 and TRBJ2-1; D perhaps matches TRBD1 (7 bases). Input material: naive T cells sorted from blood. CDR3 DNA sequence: TGTGCCATCTTACGACAGGGAGGCAGGGAGCAGTTCTTC. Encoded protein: CAILRQGGREQFF.